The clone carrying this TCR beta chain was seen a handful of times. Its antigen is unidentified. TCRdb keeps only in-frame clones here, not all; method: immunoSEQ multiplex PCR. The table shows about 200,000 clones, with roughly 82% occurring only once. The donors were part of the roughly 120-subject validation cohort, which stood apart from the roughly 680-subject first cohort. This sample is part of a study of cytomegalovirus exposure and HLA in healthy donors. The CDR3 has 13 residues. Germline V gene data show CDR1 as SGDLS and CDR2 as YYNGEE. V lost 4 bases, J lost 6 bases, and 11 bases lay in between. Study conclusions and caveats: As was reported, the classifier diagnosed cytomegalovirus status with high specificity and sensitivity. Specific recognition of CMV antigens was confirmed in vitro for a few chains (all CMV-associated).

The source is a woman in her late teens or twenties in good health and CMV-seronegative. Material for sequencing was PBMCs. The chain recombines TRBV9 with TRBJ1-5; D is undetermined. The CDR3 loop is CASSPGGSQPQHF. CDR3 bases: TGTGCCAGCAGCCCTGGAGGGAGTCAGCCCCAGCATTTT.